This TCR beta chain was identified in a study of CD8+ T cells in alopecia areata. Study outcomes and limitations: Mice gave a clearer picture of TCR sharing than patients did, possibly for HLA-related reasons.

Extraction and reverse transcription of RNA yielded cDNA as the sequencing template. Assay: immunoSEQ multiplex PCR; the TCRdb copy retains only in-frame clones and omits some. This table holds 90,000 to 100,000 clones, roughly three fifths found once. Germline V gene data show CDR1 as LNHNV and CDR2 as YYDKDF (reference sequence). The trim removed 4 bases at V and 4 bases at J, leaving 8 bases unmatched. The CDR3 runs to 16 residues. A note on this clone: What it binds is not known.

Treatment given: oral pan-JAK inhibitor, 5-10 mg twice daily. V is TRBV15 and J is TRBJ2-5; 11 positions match TRBD1. The sequence was collected from a human donor with alopecia areata. Material: CD8+ T cells sorted from blood, obtained at week 4, from a patient treated with tofacitinib. CDR3 sequence: CATSTRTGTGGETQYF. As DNA, the CDR3 is TGTGCCACCAGCACGCGGACCGGGACAGGGGGAGAGACCCAGTACTTC.